This T cell receptor beta chain originates from a study of T cells in Graves' hyperthyroidism and ophthalmopathy. This clonotype occurred a few times. The CDR3 length is 15 residues. J was trimmed by 5 bases and V by 3 bases; bases with no gene match: 6. The CDR3 regions of TCR beta were amplified from RNA transcripts. During a first-round RT-PCR of the TCR CDR3, the HTBI primer set was used. TCRdb ran MiXCR on the multiplex PCR reads and lists one entry per CDR3 protein. The table records over 650,000 distinct CDR3 sequences, nearly 45% of them present only once. The chain is built from TRBV12-3 or TRBV12-4 and TRBJ2-5; 10 bases fit TRBD1. Sequenced: peripheral blood or thyroid tissue (not recorded which). The TCR was taken from an adult man with Graves' disease, either hyperthyroidism or ophthalmopathy (not recorded which). The CDR3 loop reads CASSFPGQGSETQYF. CDR3 DNA sequence: TGTGCCAGCAGTTTCCCGGGACAGGGGTCCGAGACCCAGTACTTC.